The rows below give T cell receptor beta chains drawn from one sample of a study of T cell changes during pregnancy in multiple sclerosis. TCRdb keeps only in-frame clones here, not all; method: immunoSEQ multiplex PCR. The sample yields around 57,000 clones, roughly nine tenths seen once. The sequencing used peripheral blood, collected in the first trimester of pregnancy. These receptors came from a female donor with multiple sclerosis, enrolled in a pregnancy study. CDR3s include the opening cysteine and the closing phenylalanine or tryptophan. The D gene is left open where the match is weak. Clone size is not always given. Where it is, it says once, few, many or a class for expanded clones.

d_call j_call v_call clone_size cdr3_nt cdr3_aa
TRBD2 TRBJ2-1 TRBV5-1 . TGCGCCAGCAGCTTGGCGGGTAGCGGGAGCGAGAATGGGCAGTTCTTC CASSLAGSGSENGQFF
. TRBJ2-2 TRBV5-1 . TGCGCCAGCAGCTTGGCCCTAGGGAACACCGGGGAGCTGTTTTTT CASSLALGNTGELFF
TRBD1 TRBJ1-1 TRBV30 . TGTGCCTGGAGTGTCGACAGGGCCGGGGCTTTCTTT CAWSVDRAGAFF
. TRBJ2-1 TRBV5-1 . TGCGCCAGCACAACGGGACAAGGACACAATGAGCAGTTCTTC CASTTGQGHNEQFF
. TRBJ2-7 TRBV10-1 . TGCGCCAGCAACCCTAGGGGGGGAACCTACGAGCAGTACTTC CASNPRGGTYEQYF
TRBD1 TRBJ1-2 TRBV7-2 once TGTGCCAGCAGCTTATGGGACAGGGGCTCTGGCTACACCTTC CASSLWDRGSGYTF
. TRBJ1-2 TRBV19 . TGTGCCAGCCTTGATCAGGGAACTAACTATGGCTACACCTTC CASLDQGTNYGYTF
. TRBJ2-7 TRBV19 . TGTGCCAGTAGTCGGGACTCCTCCTACGAGCAGTACTTC CASSRDSSYEQYF
TRBD2 TRBJ2-1 TRBV6-1 . TGTGCCAGCAGTGAATGGGCTAGCGGGGGCTACAATGAGCAGTTCTTC CASSEWASGGYNEQFF
. TRBJ1-1 TRBV11-2 . TGTGCCAGCAGATGGACAGCGAACACTGAAGCTTTCTTT CASRWTANTEAFF
. TRBJ1-3 TRBV30 . TGTGCCTGGAGCTTGGGGGGGGGATCTGGAAACACCATATATTTT CAWSLGGGSGNTIYF
TRBD1 TRBJ1-5 TRBV7-9 . TGTGCCAGCAGCTTCGGGACAGATCAGCCCCAGCATTTT CASSFGTDQPQHF
. TRBJ2-2 TRBV27 . TGTGCCAGCAGTTCACCCGGACAGTACGGGGAGCTGTTTTTT CASSSPGQYGELFF
TRBD1 TRBJ1-3 TRBV6-5 . TGTGCCAGCAGCCGACAGGGCCGCTCTGGAAACACCATATATTTT CASSRQGRSGNTIYF
. TRBJ2-7 TRBV27 . TGTGCCAGCAGTTTATCGATTAGTTCGTTTAGCGAGCAGTACTTC CASSLSISSFSEQYF
TRBD1 TRBJ2-1 TRBV27 . TGTGCCAGCAGTTCGAACTCCCGGGACAGGGGGCCGCTCTACAATGAGCAGTTCTTC CASSSNSRDRGPLYNEQFF
TRBD1 TRBJ2-7 TRBV7-9 . TGTGCCAGCAGAGCGACAGGGGTCTCCACCTACGAGCAGTACTTC CASRATGVSTYEQYF
TRBD2 TRBJ2-3 TRBV5-1 . TGCGCCAGCAGCTCTACTAGCGGGAGCGCAGATACGCAGTATTTT CASSSTSGSADTQYF
TRBD1 TRBJ1-4 TRBV7-9 . TGTGCCAGCAGCTTTACAGGGGAGAGCTTTGAGGGTGAAAAACTGTTTTTT CASSFTGESFEGEKLFF
. TRBJ2-2 TRBV18 . TGTGCCAGCTCACCCGGCAGGGTTAACACCGGGGAGCTGTTTTTT CASSPGRVNTGELFF
. TRBJ1-1 TRBV12-5 . TGTGCTAGTGGTTTAGAGGGTCCTGAAGCTTTCTTT CASGLEGPEAFF